The next 15 T cell receptor beta chains were all read from a single sample in a study of immune cell composition in non-small cell lung cancer. Profiled with immunoSEQ multiplex PCR; TCRdb holds only in-frame clones, not every one. The repertoire consists of 13,000 to 15,000 clones, with around 69% occurring once and the leading ten covering around 6.8%. Sequencing input: lung tumor tissue. The receptors derive from a human donor with non-small cell lung cancer.

Remarks on this clone: Other nucleotide sequences in the sample specify the same CDR3. The J gene is TRBJ2-1, the V gene TRBV7-9; 8 bases match TRBD2. The CDR3 is 16 residues long. Germline V gene lookup returns CDR1 SEHNR and CDR2 FQNEAQ (reference sequence). V was clipped by 3 bases and J by 2 bases; unmatched bases: 6. The CDR3 coding sequence is TGTGCCAGCAGCTTGGCCTTAGCGGGAACCTACAATGAGCAGTTCTTC. It is translated as CASSLALAGTYNEQFF.

The gene calls are TRBV9 and TRBJ2-3; D not certain. V was cut by 7 bases and J by 4 bases, with 13 bases left in between. The CDR3 runs 13 residues. The germline gives CDR1 SGDLS, CDR2 YYNGEE. The CDR3 region is CASRRELADTQYF. For the CDR3, the DNA is TGTGCCAGCCGGAGAGAGTTGGCAGATACGCAGTATTTT.

CDR3 sequence: CASSLGGTYGYTF. Here the CDR3 DNA reads TGCGCCAGCAGCTTGGGAGGCACCTATGGCTACACCTTC. The chain is built from TRBV5-1 and TRBJ1-2; D remains unclear. Germline loops: CDR1 SGHRS, CDR2 YFSETQ. Trimming took 0 bases from V and 4 from J, leaving 7 bases between them. The CDR3 sequence is 13 residues long. The complete variable domain, with remaining parts taken from reference TRBV5-1 and TRBJ1-2, reads KAGVTQTPRYLIKTRGQQVTLSCSPISGHRSVSWYQQTPGQGLQFLFEYFSETQRNKGNFPGRFSGRQFSNSRSEMNVSTLELGDSALYLCASSLGGTYGYTFGSGTRLTVV.

This clone has a handful of counts. The rearrangement links TRBV30 to TRBJ1-2, with no clear D. Per the germline V gene, CDR1 is GTSNPN and CDR2 is SVGIG (reference sequence). Trimming left V 4 bases short and J 2 bases short, with 11 bases between. The CDR3 spans 13 residues. This chain's CDR3 is CAWTEVINYGYTF. In nucleotides, the CDR3 is TGTGCCTGGACGGAGGTTATCAACTATGGCTACACCTTC.

This chain connects TRBV5-1 to TRBJ2-2, with TRBD1 matching over 10 bases. Germline V lookup: CDR1 SGHRS, CDR2 YFSETQ. The CDR3 has 16 residues. V was pared by 2 bases and J by 3 bases, with 4 bases of the junction left unmatched. DNA of the CDR3: TGCGCCAGCAGCTTAAGGACAGGGGGTGACACCGGGGAGCTGTTTTTT. It codes for CASSLRTGGDTGELFF.

The genes are TRBV14 and TRBJ1-4; D remains unclear. Trimming removed 10 bases at V and 8 bases at J, with 5 bases between. Looked up from germline, CDR1 is SGHDN and CDR2 is FVKESK. The CDR3 loop spans 9 amino acids. This chain's CDR3 is CATREKLFF. The CDR3 region has the DNA TGTGCCACGAGGGAAAAACTGTTTTTT.

The chain couples TRBV9 to TRBJ2-7; 9 nucleotides align to TRBD1. The CDR3 spans 15 residues. CDR1 SGDLS and CDR2 YYNGEE come from the germline V gene. Losses at the gene ends were 4 bases for V and 6 bases for J; bases not matched to a gene: 11. The CDR3, as DNA: TGTGCCAGCAGCCCACTCGACAGGGGGGAGCGCGAGCAGTACTTC. Amino acid sequence: CASSPLDRGEREQYF.

V usage is TRBV13 and J usage is TRBJ1-5; 9 positions match TRBD1. The CDR3 contains 15 residues. Germline V lookup: CDR1 PRHDT, CDR2 FYEKMQ (reference sequence). Germline trimming cut 5 bases from V and 1 base from J; bases unmatched to any gene: 3. This CDR3 reads CASSVGQGSNQPQHF. DNA for the CDR3: TGTGCCAGCAGCGTGGGACAGGGCAGCAATCAGCCCCAGCATTTT.

CDR3 sequence: CASSEGVNRAKRSTDTQYF. In DNA, the CDR3 is TGTGCCAGCAGTGAAGGGGTGAACAGGGCCAAGAGATCTACAGATACGCAGTATTTT. This rearrangement joins TRBV6-1 to TRBJ2-3; the D gene is possibly TRBD1 (6 bases). Between the trimmed V and J ends, which lost 1 base and 3 bases, there was a span of 23 bases. Per germline, CDR1 MNHNS and CDR2 SASEGT. The CDR3 contains 19 residues.

The chain carries TRBV13 and TRBJ2-7; 7 positions match TRBD1. With 5 bases clipped from V and 6 bases from J, the junction kept 7 bases outside the gene matches. The CDR3 runs to 13 residues. In germline, CDR1 is PRHDT, CDR2 FYEKMQ (reference sequence). CDR3 region: CASSLSGTAEQYF. The CDR3 DNA sequence: TGTGCCAGCAGCCTATCCGGGACAGCCGAGCAGTACTTC.

The chain links TRBV18 to TRBJ2-1; 9 bases are a match to TRBD1. Per germline, CDR1 KGHSH and CDR2 LQKENI. This CDR3 region has 14 residues. Trimming at V came to 5 bases and at J to 7 bases, leaving 6 bases not matched to a gene. The CDR3 DNA reads as TGTGCCAGCTCAAGGGACAGGGAGGTTAATGAGCAGTTCTTC. Its translation is CASSRDREVNEQFF. Complete variable domain (other parts from reference TRBV18 and TRBJ2-1): NAGVMQNPRHLVRRRGQEARLRCSPMKGHSHVYWYRQLPEEGLKFMVYLQKENIIDESGMPKERFSAEFPKEGPSILRIQQVVRGDSAAYFCASSRDREVNEQFFGPGTRLTVL.

The J gene is TRBJ2-7, the V gene TRBV20-1; D unresolved. Germline loops: CDR1 DFQATT, CDR2 SNEGSKA (reference sequence). The V and J ends lost 3 bases and 3 bases respectively, with 6 bases between them. This CDR3 is 11 amino acids long. In DNA form, the CDR3 reads TGCAGTGCTAGCCCCCGCTACGAGCAGTACTTC. Its translation is CSASPRYEQYF.

The genes are TRBV7-2 and TRBJ1-2; D is unresolved. CDR3 length equals 14 residues. The germline gives CDR1 SGHTA, CDR2 FQGNSA. Trimming took off 4 bases at V and 4 bases at J, with 13 bases between the two ends. The CDR3 nucleotides are TGTGCCAGCAGCTCACCGGGAGCTTTCTATGGCTACACCTTC. Its protein is CASSSPGAFYGYTF.

This clone was observed once. The rearrangement uses TRBV5-1 and TRBJ2-5, with D hard to call. Germline values: CDR1 SGHRS, CDR2 YFSETQ. The CDR3 extends over 13 amino acids. V lost 1 base and J lost 2, with 6 bases in between. The chain's CDR3 is CASSLQLQETQYF. The DNA for the CDR3 is TGCGCCAGCAGCTTGCAACTTCAAGAGACCCAGTACTTC.

V and J are TRBV27 and TRBJ1-6, with D possibly matching TRBD1 (6 bases). V lost 6 bases and J 4 bases, leaving 16 bases between the germline ends. The length of the CDR3 is 16 residues. Germline V gene sequence: CDR1 MNHEY, CDR2 SMNVEV (reference sequence). The CDR3 coding sequence is TGTGCCAGCAGCCGGACAGATATCTTTTATAATTCACCCCTCCACTTT. Its translation is CASSRTDIFYNSPLHF.